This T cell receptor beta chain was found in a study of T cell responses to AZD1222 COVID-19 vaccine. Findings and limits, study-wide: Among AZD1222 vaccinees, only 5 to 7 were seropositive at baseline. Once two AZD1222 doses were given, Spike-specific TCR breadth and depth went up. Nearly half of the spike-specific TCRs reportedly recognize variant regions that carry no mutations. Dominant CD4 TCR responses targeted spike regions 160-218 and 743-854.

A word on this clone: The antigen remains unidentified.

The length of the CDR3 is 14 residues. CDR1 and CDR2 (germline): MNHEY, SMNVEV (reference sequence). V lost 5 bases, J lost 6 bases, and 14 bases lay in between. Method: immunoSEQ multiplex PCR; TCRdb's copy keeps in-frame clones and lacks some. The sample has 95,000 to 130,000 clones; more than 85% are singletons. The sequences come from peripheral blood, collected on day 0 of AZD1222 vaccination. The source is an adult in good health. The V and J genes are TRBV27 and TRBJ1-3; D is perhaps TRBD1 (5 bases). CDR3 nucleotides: TGTGCCAGCAGTCGGGACGGCAGACAAAACACCATATATTTT. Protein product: CASSRDGRQNTIYF.